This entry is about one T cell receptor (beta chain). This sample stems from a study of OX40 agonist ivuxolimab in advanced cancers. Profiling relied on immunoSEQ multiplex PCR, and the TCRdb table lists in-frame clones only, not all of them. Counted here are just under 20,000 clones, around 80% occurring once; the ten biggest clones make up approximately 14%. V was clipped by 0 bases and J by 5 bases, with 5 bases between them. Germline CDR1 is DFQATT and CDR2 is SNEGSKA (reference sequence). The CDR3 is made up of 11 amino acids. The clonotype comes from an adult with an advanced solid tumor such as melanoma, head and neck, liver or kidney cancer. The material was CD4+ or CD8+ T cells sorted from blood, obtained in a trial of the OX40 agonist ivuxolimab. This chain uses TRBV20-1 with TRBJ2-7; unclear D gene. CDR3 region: CSARDPDEQYF. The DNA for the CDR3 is TGCAGTGCTAGAGATCCGGACGAGCAGTACTTC.